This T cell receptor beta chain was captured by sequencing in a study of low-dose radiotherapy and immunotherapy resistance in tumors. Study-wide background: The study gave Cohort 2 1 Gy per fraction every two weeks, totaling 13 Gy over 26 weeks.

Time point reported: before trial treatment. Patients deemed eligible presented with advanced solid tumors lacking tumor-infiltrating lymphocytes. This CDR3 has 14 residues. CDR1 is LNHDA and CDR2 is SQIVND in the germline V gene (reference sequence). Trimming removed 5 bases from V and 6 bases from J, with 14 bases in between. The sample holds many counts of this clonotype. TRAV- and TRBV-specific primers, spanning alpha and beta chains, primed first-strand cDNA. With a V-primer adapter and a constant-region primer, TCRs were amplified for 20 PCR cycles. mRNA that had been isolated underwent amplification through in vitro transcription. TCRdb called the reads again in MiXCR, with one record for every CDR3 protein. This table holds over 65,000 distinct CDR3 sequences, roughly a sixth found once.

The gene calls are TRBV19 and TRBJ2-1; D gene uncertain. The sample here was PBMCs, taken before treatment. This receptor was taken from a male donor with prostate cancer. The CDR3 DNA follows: TGTGCCAGTAGTGGCAGGACCCTCGGCAATGAGCAGTTCTTC. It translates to CASSGRTLGNEQFF.